This entry lists 16 T cell receptor beta chains sequenced from one sample in a study of blood T cell repertoires in COVID-19. Profiling relied on immunoSEQ multiplex PCR, and the TCRdb table lists in-frame clones only, not all of them. The sample contains 100,000 to 120,000 clones, 85% of which appear only once. Sequenced material: peripheral blood. The receptors stem from a human donor in a cohort sampled during active COVID-19.

This chain uses TRBV9 with TRBJ2-7, with D unclear. The CDR3 contains 14 residues. CDR1 SGDLS and CDR2 YYNGEE come from the germline V gene. Trimming shortened V by 4 bases and J by 6 bases, and 17 bases separated the two germline ends. This chain's CDR3 is CASSSRPDSGEQYF. CDR3 DNA: TGTGCCAGCAGCTCCCGTCCCGATTCGGGCGAGCAGTACTTC.

The chain employs TRBV19 and TRBJ2-5; weak D call: TRBD1 (6 bases). Trimming stripped 5 bases from V and 4 bases from J, with 11 bases between. Germline assignment: CDR1 LNHDA and CDR2 SQIVND (reference sequence). This CDR3 is 13 amino acids long. The chain's CDR3 is CASSLQGLETQYF. The DNA for the CDR3 is TGTGCCAGTAGTCTACAGGGATTAGAGACCCAGTACTTC.

This clone has only a few counts. This chain uses TRBV5-4 with TRBJ1-1; D is perhaps TRBD1 (6 bases). Germline V gene data show CDR1 as SGHNT and CDR2 as YYREEE (reference sequence). The CDR3 is made up of 16 amino acids. Deletions cut 0 bases from V and 2 bases from J, with 14 bases between. The DNA of the CDR3 is TGTGCCAGCAGCTTGGGGTCCGGGGGGCGCAACACTGAAGCTTTCTTT. Protein product: CASSLGSGGRNTEAFF.

The rearrangement joins TRBV7-2 to TRBJ2-7; no firm D call. Germline V gives CDR1 SGHTA, CDR2 FQGNSA. The CDR3 runs 13 residues. V dropped 3 bases and J dropped 0 bases, with 6 bases sitting between them. CDR3 coding DNA: TGTGCCAGCAGCTTGGCAGTCTCCTACGAGCAGTACTTC. Protein sequence: CASSLAVSYEQYF.

The chain is built from TRBV9 and TRBJ2-7; 7 bases are a match to TRBD2. CDR1 and CDR2 from the germline V gene are SGDLS and YYNGEE. V shed 0 bases, J shed 2 bases, and the junction held 5 bases outside the gene matches. The CDR3 sequence is 15 residues long. The CDR3 sequence: CASSVGGLTTYEQYF. In DNA form, the CDR3 reads TGTGCCAGCAGCGTAGGGGGACTAACTACCTACGAGCAGTACTTC.

The chain links TRBV5-5 to TRBJ1-2; 7 bases agree with TRBD1. The CDR3 is made up of 14 amino acids. After removal of 0 bases from V and 4 bases from J, the junction contained 3 bases not matched to a gene. Per germline, CDR1 SGHKS and CDR2 YYEKEE (reference sequence). CDR3 in amino acids: CASSLGQGPYGYTF. CDR3 nucleotides: TGTGCCAGCAGCTTGGGACAGGGCCCCTATGGCTACACCTTC.

The V call is TRBV7-9, the J call TRBJ2-7; tentatively, D is TRBD1 (6 bases). The CDR3 is made up of 14 amino acids. With 5 bases removed from V and 1 base from J, the gap between germline ends came to 12 bases. Germline V gives CDR1 SEHNR, CDR2 FQNEAQ (reference sequence). The CDR3 DNA reads TGTGCCAGCAGCCGATCGGACAGATCCTACGAGCAGTACTTC. It yields the protein CASSRSDRSYEQYF.

The CDR3 is CASSANNSPLHF. CDR3 coding DNA: TGTGCCAGCAGCGCTAATAATTCACCCCTCCACTTT. The gene calls are TRBV7-2 and TRBJ1-6; D remains ambiguous. Germline values: CDR1 SGHTA, CDR2 FQGNSA. Trimming shortened V by 5 bases and J by 5 bases, and 4 bases separated the two germline ends. The CDR3 totals 12 residues. Based on the CDR3 plus reference TRBV7-2 and TRBJ1-6, the full variable domain is GAGVSQSPSNKVTEKGKDVELRCDPISGHTALYWYRQSLGQGLEFLIYFQGNSAPDKSGLPSDRFSAERTGGSVSTLTIQRTQQEDSAVYLCASSANNSPLHFGNGTRLTVT.

This chain uses TRBV4-1 with TRBJ2-2; TRBD1 is a possible D gene (6 bases). Germline lookup yields CDR1 MGHRA and CDR2 YSYEKL. The CDR3 spans 15 residues. The ends were cut back, 1 base at V and 3 bases at J, with 9 bases in the middle. DNA for the CDR3: TGCGCCAGCAGCCAAGTCCAGGGGTACACCGGGGAGCTGTTTTTT. Translated, it gives CASSQVQGYTGELFF.

This sequence joins TRBV7-7 and TRBJ2-2; possibly TRBD1 for D (8 bases). Germline CDR1 is SSHAT and CDR2 is FNYEAQ (reference sequence). The CDR3 runs to 16 residues. V lost 5 bases and J 5 bases, leaving 18 bases between the germline ends. DNA of the CDR3: TGTGCCAGCAGCCCTAGGACAGGGAGGGTTACCGGGGAGCTGTTTTTT. Protein: CASSPRTGRVTGELFF.

In its sample, this clone was seen a few times. The V and J genes are TRBV25-1 and TRBJ2-1; 8 bases are shared with TRBD2. There are 16 residues in the CDR3. Per the germline V gene, CDR1 is MGHDK and CDR2 is SYGVNS. V shed 1 base and J 5 bases; nucleotides not matched to a gene: 7. The chain's CDR3 is CASSEFRGGPHNEQFF. The CDR3 nucleotides read TGTGCCAGCAGTGAATTTCGGGGGGGCCCCCACAATGAGCAGTTCTTC.

The chain carries TRBV5-4 and TRBJ2-5; D is unresolved. This CDR3 has 14 residues. The V end lost 3 bases, the J end lost 2 bases, and 11 bases lay between the germline ends. The germline CDR1 and CDR2 sequences are SGHNT and YYREEE (reference sequence). The CDR3 region has the DNA TGTGCCAGCAGCTCGACTCTCGGGCAAGAGACCCAGTACTTC. This translates into CASSSTLGQETQYF.

This clone occurred a few times. The chain combines TRBV10-1 with TRBJ2-2; TRBD1 matches 12 bases. The CDR3 extends over 20 amino acids. V gave up 6 bases and J gave up 5 bases; unmatched junction bases: 19. Germline CDR1 and CDR2: WNHNN and SYGVQD (reference sequence). The CDR3 region has the DNA TGCGCCAGCAGAACCCCCGGGACAGGGGGCGGTATTGAGGAGACCGGGGAGCTGTTTTTT. Amino acid sequence: CASRTPGTGGGIEETGELFF.

This clone was seen once. This chain joins TRBV27 and TRBJ2-7, with D possibly TRBD2 on 6 matching bases. The CDR3 runs to 15 residues. From germline, CDR1 is MNHEY and CDR2 SMNVEV (reference sequence). The germline V and J ends were trimmed by 4 bases and 2 bases, with 15 bases remaining between them. The CDR3 is CASSSRLVGPYEQYF. The CDR3 DNA is TGTGCCAGCAGTTCACGACTAGTCGGTCCCTACGAGCAGTACTTC.

The CDR3 DNA sequence: TGTGCCAGCAGTGATCCAGGGAACACTGAAGCTTTCTTT. The encoded protein is CASSDPGNTEAFF. V and J are TRBV25-1 and TRBJ1-1; D is uncertain. Trimming took off 3 bases at V and 1 base at J, with 6 bases between the two ends. The CDR3 runs 13 residues. Germline lookup yields CDR1 MGHDK and CDR2 SYGVNS. Full variable domain (rest looked up from reference TRBV25-1 and TRBJ1-1): EADIYQTPRYLVIGTGKKITLECSQTMGHDKMYWYQQDPGMELHLIHYSYGVNSTEKGDLSSESTVSRIRTEHFPLTLESARPSHTSQYLCASSDPGNTEAFFGQGTRLTVV.

The chain couples TRBV12-5 to TRBJ1-5; TRBD1 matches 9 bases. Per germline, CDR1 LGHNT and CDR2 FRNRAP. After removal of 5 bases from V and 0 bases from J, the junction contained 11 bases not matched to a gene. The CDR3 is 18 residues long. In DNA, the CDR3 is TGTGCTAGTGGTCCCCCAACCCGGACAGGGGATAGCAATCAGCCCCAGCATTTT. Protein product: CASGPPTRTGDSNQPQHF.